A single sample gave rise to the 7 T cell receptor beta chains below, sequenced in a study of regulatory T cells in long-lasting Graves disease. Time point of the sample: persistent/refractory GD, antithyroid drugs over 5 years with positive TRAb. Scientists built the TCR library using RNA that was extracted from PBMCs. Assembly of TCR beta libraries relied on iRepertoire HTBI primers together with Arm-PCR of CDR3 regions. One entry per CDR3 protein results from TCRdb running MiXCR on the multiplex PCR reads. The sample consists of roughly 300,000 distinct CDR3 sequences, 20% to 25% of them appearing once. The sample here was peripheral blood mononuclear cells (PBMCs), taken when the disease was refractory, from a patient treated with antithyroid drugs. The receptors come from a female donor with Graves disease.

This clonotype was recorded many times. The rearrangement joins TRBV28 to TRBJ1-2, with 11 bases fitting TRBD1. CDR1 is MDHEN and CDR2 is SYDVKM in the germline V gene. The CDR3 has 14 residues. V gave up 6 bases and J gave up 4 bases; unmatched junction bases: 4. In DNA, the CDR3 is TGTGCCAGCAGCCCCGGACAGGGGGCCTATGGCTACACCTTC. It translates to CASSPGQGAYGYTF.

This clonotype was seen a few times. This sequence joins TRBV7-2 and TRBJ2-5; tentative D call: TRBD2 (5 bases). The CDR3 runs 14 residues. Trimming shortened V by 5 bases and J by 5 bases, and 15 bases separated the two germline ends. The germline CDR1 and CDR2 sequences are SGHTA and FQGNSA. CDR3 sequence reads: CASSQVTGKETQYF. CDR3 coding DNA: TGTGCCAGCAGCCAAGTAACGGGGAAGGAGACCCAGTACTTC.

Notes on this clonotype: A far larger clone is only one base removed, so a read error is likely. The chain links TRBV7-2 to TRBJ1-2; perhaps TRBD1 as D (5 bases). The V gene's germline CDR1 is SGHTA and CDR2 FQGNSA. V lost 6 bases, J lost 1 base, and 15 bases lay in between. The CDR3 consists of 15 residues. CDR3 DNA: TGTGCCAGCAGACTCCCCGGGACCGGTAACTATGGCTACACCTTC. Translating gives CASRLPGTGNYGYTF.

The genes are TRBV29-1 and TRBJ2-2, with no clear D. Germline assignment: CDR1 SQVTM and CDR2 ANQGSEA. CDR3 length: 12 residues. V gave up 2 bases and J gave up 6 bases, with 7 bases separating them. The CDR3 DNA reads TGCAGCGTTGAACGAACGCCCGGGGAGCTGTTTTTT. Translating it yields CSVERTPGELFF.

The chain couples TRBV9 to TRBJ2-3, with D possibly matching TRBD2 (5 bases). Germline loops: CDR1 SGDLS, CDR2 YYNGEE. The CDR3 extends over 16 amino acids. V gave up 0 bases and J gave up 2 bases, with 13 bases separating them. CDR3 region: CASSVGAAEYTDTQYF. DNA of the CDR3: TGTGCCAGCAGCGTAGGTGCAGCGGAATACACAGATACGCAGTATTTT. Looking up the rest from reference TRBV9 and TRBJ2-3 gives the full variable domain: DSGVTQTPKHLITATGQRVTLRCSPRSGDLSVYWYQQSLDQGLQFLIQYYNGEERAKGNILERFSAQQFPDLHSELNLSSLELGDSALYFCASSVGAAEYTDTQYFGPGTRLTVL.

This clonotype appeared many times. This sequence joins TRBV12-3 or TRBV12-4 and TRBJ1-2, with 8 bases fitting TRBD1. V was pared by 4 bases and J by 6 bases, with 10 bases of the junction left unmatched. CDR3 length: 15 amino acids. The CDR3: CASSSPGQGYDGYTF. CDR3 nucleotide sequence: TGTGCCAGCAGTTCGCCAGGACAGGGATATGATGGCTACACCTTC.

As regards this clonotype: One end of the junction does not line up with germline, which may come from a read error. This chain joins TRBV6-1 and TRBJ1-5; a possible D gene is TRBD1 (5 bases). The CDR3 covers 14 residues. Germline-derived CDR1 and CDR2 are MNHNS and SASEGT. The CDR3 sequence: CASSPTDSNQPHHF. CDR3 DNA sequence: TGTGCCAGCAGCCCTACCGACAGTAATCAGCCCCACCATTTT.